These 13 T cell receptor beta chains were sequenced from one sample in a study of blood T cell repertoires in COVID-19. Data came from immunoSEQ multiplex PCR; TCRdb stores just in-frame clones and leaves some out. The table shows about 63,000 clones, with about 73% occurring only once. Input material: peripheral blood. Receptors were obtained from a woman of 80 years or more with acute or convalescent COVID-19.

This clone is a singleton in its sample. The chain is built from TRBV19 and TRBJ2-1; 9 bases align to TRBD2. Germline trimming cut 6 bases from V and 8 bases from J; bases unmatched to any gene: 5. CDR1 is LNHDA and CDR2 is SQIVND in the germline V gene (reference sequence). This CDR3 comprises 13 residues. CDR3 amino acids: CASRLAGRDEQFF. The DNA for the CDR3 is TGTGCCAGTAGACTAGCGGGCCGGGATGAGCAGTTCTTC.

The chain has TRBV11-2 and TRBJ1-2; weak D call: TRBD1 (5 bases). CDR1 is SGHAT, CDR2 FQNNGV, per germline. This CDR3 spans 13 amino acids. Trimming took 2 bases from V and 4 from J, leaving 8 bases between them. CDR3 coding DNA: TGTGCCAGCAGCTTACCCAGGGTCTATGGCTACACCTTC. Translated: CASSLPRVYGYTF.

CDR3 bases: TGTGCCAGTAGCCGTGGACTAGCGGGGCTTACCTCCTACGAGCAGTACTTC. Translation gives CASSRGLAGLTSYEQYF. The chain has TRBV19 and TRBJ2-7; 12 nucleotides align to TRBD2. The CDR3 extends over 17 amino acids. Germline trimming cut 6 bases from V and 0 bases from J; bases unmatched to any gene: 9. Per the germline V gene, CDR1 is LNHDA and CDR2 is SQIVND (reference sequence).

CDR3 residues: CAWDLAGYNEQFF. The CDR3 DNA reads TGTGCCTGGGATCTAGCGGGCTACAATGAGCAGTTCTTC. The chain combines TRBV30 with TRBJ2-1, with TRBD2 matching over 8 bases. The germline V gene encodes CDR1 GTSNPN and CDR2 SVGIG (reference sequence). The CDR3 length is 13 residues. The trim removed 5 bases at V and 3 bases at J, leaving 3 bases unmatched.

The chain joins TRBV7-7 to TRBJ2-2; the D gene is possibly TRBD1 (6 bases). The length of the CDR3 is 15 residues. CDR1 and CDR2 (germline): SSHAT, FNYEAQ (reference sequence). The CDR3 here is CASPSRGKDTGELFF. As DNA, the CDR3 is TGTGCTAGCCCTTCGAGGGGGAAGGACACCGGGGAGCTGTTTTTT.

V usage is TRBV30 and J usage is TRBJ2-7, with D tentatively TRBD2 (5 bases). The CDR3 spans 13 residues. Trimming removed 4 bases from V and 4 bases from J, with 14 bases in between. Germline V gene data show CDR1 as GTSNPN and CDR2 as SVGIG (reference sequence). The CDR3 DNA is TGTGCCTGGAACCCCCCGGGGTTTTACGAGCAGTACTTC. It yields the protein CAWNPPGFYEQYF. Variable domain in full (rest from reference TRBV30 and TRBJ2-7): SQTIHQWPATLVQPVGSPLSLECTVEGTSNPNLYWYRQAAGRGLQLLFYSVGIGQISSEVPQNLSASRPQDRQFILSSKKLLLSDSGFYLCAWNPPGFYEQYFGPGTRLTVT.

This chain connects TRBV19 to TRBJ2-7; TRBD1 matches at 7 bases. V gave up 1 base and J gave up 3 bases; unmatched junction bases: 6. The CDR3 covers 15 residues. Germline V gene lookup returns CDR1 LNHDA and CDR2 SQIVND (reference sequence). The CDR3 DNA is TGTGCCAGTAGTATAGCCACCGGGACAGACTACGAGCAGTACTTC. Protein: CASSIATGTDYEQYF. Combining the CDR3 with reference TRBV19 and TRBJ2-7 gives the whole variable domain DGGITQSPKYLFRKEGQNVTLSCEQNLNHDAMYWYRQDPGQGLRLIYYSQIVNDFQKGDIAEGYSVSREKKESFPLTVTSAQKNPTAFYLCASSIATGTDYEQYFGPGTRLTVT.

The chain combines TRBV21-1 with TRBJ2-2; TRBD2 reflects the table's D call only, with no check against the DNA. TRBV21-1 is noted as a pseudogene. CDR3 length equals 18 residues. The CDR3 sequence is CASSKKGGSGRGTGELFF. CDR3 nucleotide sequence: TGTGCCAGCAGCAAAAAAGGTGGGAGCGGGAGAGGGACCGGGGAGCTGTTTTTT.

This clone was found a few times. Different DNA sequences within this sample yield the same CDR3. The chain employs TRBV28 and TRBJ1-2, with 7 bases that match TRBD1. The V gene end was trimmed by 5 bases and the J gene end by 0 bases; junction bases not matched to a gene: 3. The CDR3 consists of 14 residues. The germline V gene has CDR1 MDHEN and CDR2 SYDVKM. The DNA for the CDR3 is TGTGCCAGCAGTACCGGGACAGCTAACTATGGCTACACCTTC. Its translation: CASSTGTANYGYTF.

The chain has TRBV7-6 and TRBJ2-7; perhaps TRBD2 as D (5 bases). This CDR3 has 12 residues. Germline lookup yields CDR1 SGHVS and CDR2 FNYEAQ. Trimming removed 1 base from V and 6 bases from J, with 7 bases in between. CDR3 protein: CASSLVGSEQYF. CDR3 bases: TGTGCCAGCAGCTTAGTGGGGAGCGAGCAGTACTTC.

This clone showed up just a few times. The rearrangement uses TRBV24-1 and TRBJ1-5, with D possibly TRBD1 on 6 matching bases. Trimming pared 4 bases from V and 6 bases from J, leaving 18 bases between. CDR1 is KGHDR, CDR2 SFDVKD, per germline. CDR3 size: 16 residues. The CDR3 DNA reads as TGTGCCACCAGTGACCCACTGGACAGCAGGGGTCAGCCCCAGCATTTT. As protein: CATSDPLDSRGQPQHF.

The chain has TRBV5-6 and TRBJ2-1; 7 nucleotides match TRBD2. The CDR3 has 15 residues. In germline, CDR1 is SGHDT, CDR2 YYEEEE. V dropped 4 bases and J dropped 4; count of bases not matched to a gene: 8. The CDR3 is CASSRRLAVYNEQFF. CDR3 in DNA: TGTGCCAGCAGCCGCAGGCTAGCGGTGTACAATGAGCAGTTCTTC.

CDR3 coding DNA: TGTGCCAGCAGCTTATCTCCGGGACTGAACTATGGCTACACCTTC. It translates to CASSLSPGLNYGYTF. The chain combines TRBV7-2 with TRBJ1-2, with D possibly being TRBD1 (5 bases). CDR1 and CDR2 (germline): SGHTA, FQGNSA. The CDR3 is 15 amino acids. V was trimmed by 2 bases and J by 2 bases, leaving 12 bases between them.